This passage covers 21 T cell receptor beta chains from one sample sequenced in a study of blood T cells in healthy people across ages (dated by TCRdb to about 2015). The library was built by means of 5' RACE. The listed sequencing device is Illumina HiSeq 2500. A second PCR of 7 to 11 cycles was run with a J-beta primer mix and a sample-barcoded 5' primer. TCRdb reran the public reads through fastp at Q25 and MiXCR, keeping productive beta chains. Every CDR3 protein is listed once, alongside the most common genes and DNA of its rows. The sample table contains 910,000 or so distinct CDR3 sequences; only one count was recorded for 51% of them. The ten top clones hold 20% to 25% of the sample. Sample: blood. The receptors come from an older woman in good health.

As concerns this clonotype: The junction does not match germline at one end; this may be a read error. The chain joins TRBV12-3 or TRBV12-4 to TRBJ2-3; unclear D gene. There are 14 residues in the CDR3. CDR3: CASSLAPKVDTQYF. The CDR3 DNA sequence: TGTGCCAGCAGCTTAGCCCCGAAAGTCGATACGCAGTATTTT.

The chain recombines TRBV3-1 with TRBJ2-5; 9 bases fit TRBD1. The V gene's germline CDR1 is LGHDT and CDR2 YNNKEL (reference sequence). The CDR3 has 16 amino acids. Trimming took 8 bases from V and 5 from J; bases not matched to a gene: 15. CDR3 sequence: CASGPISQGAGETQYF. The CDR3 DNA follows: TGTGCCAGCGGCCCCATCTCACAGGGGGCAGGGGAGACCCAGTACTTC.

This clonotype was recorded once. This chain joins TRBV7-9 and TRBJ1-5, with D hard to call. CDR3 length: 14 residues. Germline values: CDR1 SEHNR, CDR2 FQNEAQ (reference sequence). Trimming shortened V by 0 bases and J by 4 bases, and 7 bases separated the two germline ends. The CDR3 protein is CASSLAVENQPQHF. The CDR3 nucleotides read TGTGCCAGCAGCTTAGCTGTAGAGAATCAGCCCCAGCATTTT.

The chain carries TRBV7-9 and TRBJ2-3; 10 bases fit TRBD2. This CDR3 is built from 16 residues. With 5 bases clipped from V and 4 bases from J, the junction kept 9 bases outside the gene matches. The germline V gene encodes CDR1 SEHNR and CDR2 FQNEAQ (reference sequence). CDR3 DNA sequence: TGTGCCAGCAGCCTCCCAAGCGGGAGGGCCTCAGATACGCAGTATTTT. This encodes CASSLPSGRASDTQYF.

Only one count was recorded for this clonotype. The chain couples TRBV5-1 to TRBJ2-1, with TRBD2 identical over 13 bases. There are 17 residues in the CDR3. Germline V gives CDR1 SGHRS, CDR2 YFSETQ. The J segment lost 9 bases and the V segment lost 0 bases, leaving 9 bases of the junction unmatched. This chain's CDR3 is CASSLGTSGRMVAEQFF. In DNA, the CDR3 is TGCGCCAGCAGCTTGGGGACTAGCGGGAGAATGGTCGCTGAGCAGTTCTTC.

This chain connects TRBV20-1 to TRBJ1-5, with D uncertain. Germline V gives CDR1 DFQATT, CDR2 SNEGSKA (reference sequence). V was trimmed by 1 base and J by 3 bases, leaving 10 bases between them. This CDR3 is built from 14 residues. The CDR3, as DNA: TGCAGTGCTAGAGGCCCAGAGCCCAATCAGCCCCAGCATTTT. This translates into CSARGPEPNQPQHF.

The J gene is TRBJ1-1, the V gene TRBV4-1, with D uncertain. V shed 1 base and J shed 4 bases, with 10 bases lying between them. CDR1 MGHRA and CDR2 YSYEKL come from the germline V gene. The CDR3 extends over 14 amino acids. CDR3 region: CASSQGYGVTEAFF. The CDR3 coding sequence is TGCGCCAGCAGCCAAGGTTACGGGGTCACTGAAGCTTTCTTT.

This clonotype has more than one count but fewer than ten. The V call is TRBV10-1, the J call TRBJ2-3; the D call may be TRBD1 or TRBD2 (5 bases each). Germline CDR1 is WNHNN and CDR2 is SYGVQD (reference sequence). This CDR3 comprises 16 residues. Trimming shortened V by 3 bases and J by 0 bases, and 13 bases separated the two germline ends. The CDR3 protein is CASSEGVWGSTDTQYF. As DNA, the CDR3 is TGCGCCAGCAGTGAAGGGGTTTGGGGGAGCACAGATACGCAGTATTTT.

V and J are TRBV6-2 or TRBV6-3 and TRBJ2-5; 9 nucleotides align to TRBD1. The CDR3 runs 19 residues. The germline gives CDR1 MNHEY, CDR2 SVGEGT. The ends lost 1 base at V and 1 base at J; junction bases unmatched: 13. The chain's CDR3 is CASSYLTGGSFLSQETQYF. In DNA, the CDR3 is TGTGCCAGCAGTTACTTAACAGGGGGCAGCTTTCTGAGCCAAGAGACCCAGTACTTC.

With respect to this clonotype: A read error may be the cause here, since a much bigger clone is one base away. This chain uses TRBV4-2 with TRBJ2-5; D call uncertain. The CDR3 totals 13 residues. In germline, CDR1 is LGHNA, CDR2 YNFKEQ. Here the CDR3 reads CAGSTTNQETQYF. CDR3 nucleotide sequence: TGTGCCGGCAGCACGACGAATCAAGAGACCCAGTACTTC.

The V gene is TRBV10-3, the J gene TRBJ1-4; D gene ambiguous. V lost 4 bases, J lost 3 bases, and 6 bases lay in between. The germline CDR1 and CDR2 sequences are ENHRY and SYGVKD. The CDR3 is 13 residues long. The CDR3 reads CAISARPNEKLFF. The DNA for the CDR3 is TGTGCCATCAGTGCTAGACCTAATGAAAAACTGTTTTTT.

This chain uses TRBV7-3 with TRBJ2-4, with 9 nucleotides matching TRBD1. CDR1 is SGHTA and CDR2 is FQGTGA in the germline V gene. CDR3 length: 15 residues. V lost 3 bases and J lost 6; bases outside the gene matches: 6. CDR3: CASSFKRQGGNIQYF. The CDR3 region has the DNA TGTGCCAGCAGCTTCAAACGACAGGGGGGAAACATTCAGTACTTC.

This clonotype appeared a single time. The V call is TRBV21-1, the J call TRBJ2-7; TRBD1, the D gene given by the table, was not confirmed from the DNA. TRBV21-1 is an annotated pseudogene. CDR3 size: 16 residues. CDR3 DNA: TGTGCCAGCAGCAAAATTCCCCGACAGGGATACGACGAGCAGTACTTC. This gives the protein CASSKIPRQGYDEQYF.

A few counts support this clonotype. The chain uses TRBV5-6 and TRBJ2-7; D is uncertain. Trimming pared 1 base from V and 2 bases from J, leaving 7 bases between. Looked up from germline, CDR1 is SGHDT and CDR2 is YYEEEE. The CDR3 has 13 residues. This chain's CDR3 is CASSLLVTYEQYF. CDR3 nucleotides: TGTGCCAGCAGCTTGCTAGTCACCTACGAGCAGTACTTC. Complete variable domain (other parts from reference TRBV5-6 and TRBJ2-7): DAGVTQSPTHLIKTRGQQVTLRCSPKSGHDTVSWYQQALGQGPQFIFQYYEEEERQRGNFPDRFSGHQFPNYSSELNVNALLLGDSALYLCASSLLVTYEQYFGPGTRLTVT.

As concerns this clonotype: Sequence at one end of the junction differs from germline and may be a read error. The V gene is TRBV7-6, the J gene TRBJ2-1; possible D gene TRBD2, 5 bases. CDR3 length: 15 residues. Germline V CDR1 and CDR2: SGHVS, FNYEAQ. The CDR3 nucleotides are TGTGCTAGCAGCTTATTAGTGCGGGCCGGAGATGAGCAGTTCTTC. Residues: CASSLLVRAGDEQFF. The full variable domain, rest sourced from reference TRBV7-6 and TRBJ2-1, is GAGVSQSPRYKVTKRGQDVALRCDPISGHVSLYWYRQALGQGPEFLTYFNYEAQQDKSGLPNDRFSAERPEGSISTLTIQRTEQRDSAMYRCASSLLVRAGDEQFFGPGTRLTVL.

This chain links TRBV3-1 with TRBJ2-7; D is perhaps TRBD1 or TRBD2 (5 bases each). The DNA end is a closer match to TRBJ2-5, so the J assignment may be wrong. The CDR3 contains 18 residues. The germline gives CDR1 LGHDT, CDR2 YNNKEL (reference sequence). The CDR3 region has the DNA TGTGCCAGCAGCCAAGGACTTTACGGGACGGGGCCCCAAGAGACCCAGTACTTC. Its protein is CASSQGLYGTGPQETQYF.

As DNA, the CDR3 is TGCGCCAGCAGGGAAAAGGAAATCGGGACGGACATTCAGTACTTC. Its translation: CASREKEIGTDIQYF. The gene calls are TRBV5-1 and TRBJ2-4; D tentatively reads TRBD1 or TRBD2 (5 bases each). V gave up 5 bases and J gave up 8 bases, with 20 bases separating them. The CDR3 loop spans 15 amino acids. Germline assignment: CDR1 SGHRS and CDR2 YFSETQ. The full variable domain, its missing parts supplied by reference TRBV5-1 and TRBJ2-4, is KAGVTQTPRYLIKTRGQQVTLSCSPISGHRSVSWYQQTPGQGLQFLFEYFSETQRNKGNFPGRFSGRQFSNSRSEMNVSTLELGDSALYLCASREKEIGTDIQYFGAGTRLSVL.

This clonotype was recorded a few times. CDR3 loop: CASSESRRQGMGDTQYF. CDR3 DNA: TGTGCCAGCAGTGAAAGTCGGCGGCAGGGGATGGGAGATACGCAGTATTTT. The chain combines TRBV2 with TRBJ2-3, with TRBD1 as a possible D gene (6 bases). CDR1 is SNHLY, CDR2 FYNNEI, per germline. The germline V and J ends were trimmed by 2 bases and 5 bases, with 20 bases remaining between them. This CDR3 spans 17 amino acids.

The J gene is TRBJ2-7, the V gene TRBV28, with 9 positions matching TRBD2. The CDR3 contains 14 residues. J gave up 4 bases and V 6 bases, and 7 bases lay outside the gene matches. CDR1 MDHEN and CDR2 SYDVKM come from the germline V gene. This CDR3 is CASRIAGVGYEQYF. CDR3 nucleotide sequence: TGTGCCAGCAGGATAGCGGGAGTAGGGTACGAGCAGTACTTC.

The chain carries TRBV20-1 and TRBJ2-1; maybe TRBD1 (5 bases). Germline assignment: CDR1 DFQATT and CDR2 SNEGSKA (reference sequence). Trimming shortened V by 6 bases and J by 7 bases, and 13 bases separated the two germline ends. CDR3 length: 12 amino acids. The CDR3 reads CSAPRTPNEQFF. CDR3 in DNA: TGCAGTGCCCCCCGGACACCGAATGAGCAGTTCTTC.

The chain uses TRBV28 and TRBJ2-1; 7 bases match TRBD1. V dropped 10 bases and J dropped 5; count of bases not matched to a gene: 11. The CDR3 is 14 amino acids. The V gene's germline CDR1 is MDHEN and CDR2 SYDVKM. The CDR3, as DNA: TGTGCCACCTCACAGGGGAGAAGGGACAATGAGCAGTTCTTC. The encoded protein is CATSQGRRDNEQFF.